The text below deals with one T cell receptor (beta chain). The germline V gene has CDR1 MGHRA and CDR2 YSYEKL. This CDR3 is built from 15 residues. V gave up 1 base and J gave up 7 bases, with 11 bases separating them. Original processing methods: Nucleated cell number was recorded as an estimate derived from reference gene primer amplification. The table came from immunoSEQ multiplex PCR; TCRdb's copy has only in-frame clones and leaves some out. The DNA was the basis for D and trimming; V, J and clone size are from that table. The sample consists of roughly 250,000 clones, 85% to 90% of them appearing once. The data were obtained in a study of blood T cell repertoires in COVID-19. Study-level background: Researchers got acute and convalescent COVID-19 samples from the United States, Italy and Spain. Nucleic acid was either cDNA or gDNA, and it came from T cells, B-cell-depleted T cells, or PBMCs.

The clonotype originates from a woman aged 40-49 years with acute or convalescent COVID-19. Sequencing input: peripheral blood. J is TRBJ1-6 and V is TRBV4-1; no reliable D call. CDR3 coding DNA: TGCGCCAGCAGCCAAGGTTCCCCTTTAAATTCACCCCTCCACTTT. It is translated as CASSQGSPLNSPLHF.